The 13 T cell receptor beta chains reported below all come from one sample, sequenced in a study of tumor-infiltrating lymphocytes in primary liver carcinoma. With a constant-region primer, TCR beta cDNA was made from around 520 ng of total RNA. Researchers made the TCR beta libraries by running three nested multiplex PCR rounds with slightly modified ARM-PCR. In the first two PCR rounds, TRBV1-TRBV30 forward primers were paired with a C-beta reverse primer, and each round lasted roughly 10 cycles. TCRdb ran MiXCR on the multiplex PCR reads and lists one entry per CDR3 protein. The repertoire has tens of thousands of distinct CDR3 sequences, 70% to 85% of them found once; the top ten carry 29%. The source material, roughly 20-31 mg of unsorted bulk tissue, was used to co-extract RNA and DNA. The material sequenced was liver tumor tissue from sampling region 5. Described subset: tumor region T5, tumor centre. Every receptor here comes from a man aged 35-49 years with primary liver carcinoma and hepatitis B virus infection.

Comment on this clonotype: Its ends do not fully match the called genes, so a read error is possible. The chain uses TRBV6-6 and TRBJ2-2; D may be TRBD2 (7 bases). Germline CDR1 reads MNHNY; CDR2 reads SVGAGI (reference sequence). The CDR3 has 13 amino acids. CDR3 loop: CASSYPGGGVLFF. The CDR3 DNA is TGTGCCAGCAGTTACCCGGGGGGCGGGGTGCTGTTTTTC.

About this clonotype itself: Just one base apart from a much larger clone, this may be a read error. This chain uses TRBV2 with TRBJ2-7; D is possibly TRBD1 (5 bases). This CDR3 has 15 amino acids. V was shortened by 0 bases and J by 5 bases, with 14 bases between the two germline ends. The germline V gene has CDR1 SNHLY and CDR2 FYNNEI. In DNA form, the CDR3 reads TGTGCCAGCAGTGAAGCGACATGGGGCAGGAACGAGCAGTACTTC. Its protein product is CASSEATWGRNEQYF.

This clonotype came up many times. V and J are TRBV6-1 and TRBJ2-7; D may be TRBD1 (5 bases). The V gene lost 5 bases and the J gene lost 6 bases, with 20 bases spanning the gap. CDR1 is MNHNS and CDR2 is SASEGT in the germline V gene. The CDR3 totals 15 residues. The CDR3 loop reads CASSRQGFESGEQYF. Here the CDR3 DNA reads TGTGCCAGCAGTAGGCAGGGCTTCGAGTCGGGCGAGCAGTACTTC.

Points on this clonotype: Possible read error: a much larger clone is one base away. The chain uses TRBV30 and TRBJ2-7; TRBD1 might be the D (6 bases). Trimming removed 0 bases at V and 7 bases at J, with 13 bases between. The CDR3 is 13 amino acids. Germline V gene data show CDR1 as GTSNPN and CDR2 as SVGIG (reference sequence). The CDR3 nucleotides are TGTGCCTGGAGTGTAGGACAGACCCAGGAGCAGTACTTC. It translates to CAWSVGQTQEQYF.

Concerning this clonotype: A much larger clone differs from this one at a single base, so this may be a read error. The chain couples TRBV7-9 to TRBJ2-5; possibly TRBD1 for D (5 bases). Germline CDR1 and CDR2: SEHNR and FQNEAQ (reference sequence). The CDR3 totals 15 residues. Trimming shortened V by 8 bases and J by 4 bases, and 20 bases separated the two germline ends. In DNA form, the CDR3 reads TGTGCCAGCTGCCCTCGCCAGGGTAGTAGAGAGACCCAGTACTTC. Translated, it gives CASCPRQGSRETQYF.

This rearrangement joins TRBV20-1 to TRBJ2-1; no definite D call. Trimming shortened V by 3 bases and J by 1 base, and 10 bases separated the two germline ends. CDR1 is DFQATT, CDR2 SNEGSKA, per germline (reference sequence). The CDR3 has 14 amino acids. DNA of the CDR3: TGCAGTGCTAGGGGTCTAGAATCCTACAATGAGCAGTTCTTC. Encoded protein: CSARGLESYNEQFF.

As concerns this clonotype: At one boundary the junction diverges from the germline segment, which might be a read error. The genes are TRBV5-1 and TRBJ1-1; a weak D match, TRBD1 (6 bases). Germline assignment: CDR1 SGHRS and CDR2 YFSETQ. The CDR3 consists of 15 residues. DNA of the CDR3: TGCACCAGCAGCTTGGAGGGGGTGAAGGGCACTGAAGCTTTCTTT. This translates into CTSSLEGVKGTEAFF.

A remark on this clonotype: The CDR3 does not close with the conserved phenylalanine or tryptophan, likely indicating a read error. The gene calls are TRBV10-1 and TRBJ2-4; D may be TRBD2 (6 bases). Trimming took off 3 bases at V and 10 bases at J, with 13 bases between the two ends. The germline gives CDR1 WNHNN, CDR2 SYGVQD (reference sequence). The CDR3 is made up of 13 amino acids. Here the CDR3 DNA reads TGCGCCAGCAGTGACTCGGGAGAGGGGATTCAGTACATC. Translating gives CASSDSGEGIQYI.

The J gene is TRBJ2-5, the V gene TRBV12-3 or TRBV12-4; no definite D call. Trimming removed 7 bases from V and 5 bases from J, with 14 bases in between. This CDR3 region has 13 residues. The CDR3 reads CASIRTTNETQYF. Written as DNA, the CDR3 is TGTGCCAGCATCCGTACTACAAACGAGACCCAGTACTTC.

A remark on this clonotype: With a much larger clone just one base away, this may be a read error. The V gene is TRBV30, the J gene TRBJ1-4; D is ambiguous. Germline V gene sequence: CDR1 GTSNPN, CDR2 SVGIG (reference sequence). V lost 4 bases, J lost 12 bases, and 21 bases lay in between. There are 14 residues in the CDR3. CDR3 in amino acids: CAWKRTSPRTQLFF. The DNA for the CDR3 is TGTGCCTGGAAAAGAACGTCCCCCAGGACCCAACTGTTTTTT.

About this clonotype: Germline is not matched at one junction end, which may reflect a read error. The V and J genes are TRBV6-5 and TRBJ1-6; possible D gene TRBD1, 5 bases. CDR3 size: 14 residues. Germline CDR1 is MNHEY and CDR2 is SVGAGI. CDR3: CASSYGDRNLPLHF. The DNA for the CDR3 is TGTGCCAGCAGTTACGGGGACCGAAATTTACCCCTCCACTTT.

With respect to this clonotype: One end of the junction is discordant with germline, which a read error may explain. This chain uses TRBV6-1 with TRBJ2-7, with D uncertain. The length of the CDR3 is 14 residues. Looked up from germline, CDR1 is MNHNS and CDR2 is SASEGT. The CDR3 is CASSYQSTPLQQYF. The CDR3 DNA reads as TGTGCTAGCAGTTACCAGTCAACCCCTCTCCAGCAGTACTTC.

The chain combines TRBV29-1 with TRBJ2-1; D remains unclear. Germline CDR1 and CDR2: SQVTM and ANQGSEA. V was clipped by 4 bases and J by 11 bases, with 15 bases between them. CDR3 size: 12 residues. CDR3 sequence (DNA): TGCAGCGTTGCTCTAGTGGCTGTGCAGCAGTTCTTC. Translation: CSVALVAVQQFF.